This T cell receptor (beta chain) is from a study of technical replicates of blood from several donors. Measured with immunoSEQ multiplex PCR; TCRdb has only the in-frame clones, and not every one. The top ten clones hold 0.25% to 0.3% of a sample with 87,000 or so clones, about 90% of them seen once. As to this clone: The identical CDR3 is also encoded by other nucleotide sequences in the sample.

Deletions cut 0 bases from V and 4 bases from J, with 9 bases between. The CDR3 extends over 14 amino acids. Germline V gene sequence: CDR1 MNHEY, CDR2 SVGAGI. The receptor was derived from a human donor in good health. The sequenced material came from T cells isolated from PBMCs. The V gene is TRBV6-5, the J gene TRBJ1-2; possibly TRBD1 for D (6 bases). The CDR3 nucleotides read TGTGCCAGCAGTTACTCCTCAGGGGCCTATGGCTACACCTTC. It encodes CASSYSSGAYGYTF.